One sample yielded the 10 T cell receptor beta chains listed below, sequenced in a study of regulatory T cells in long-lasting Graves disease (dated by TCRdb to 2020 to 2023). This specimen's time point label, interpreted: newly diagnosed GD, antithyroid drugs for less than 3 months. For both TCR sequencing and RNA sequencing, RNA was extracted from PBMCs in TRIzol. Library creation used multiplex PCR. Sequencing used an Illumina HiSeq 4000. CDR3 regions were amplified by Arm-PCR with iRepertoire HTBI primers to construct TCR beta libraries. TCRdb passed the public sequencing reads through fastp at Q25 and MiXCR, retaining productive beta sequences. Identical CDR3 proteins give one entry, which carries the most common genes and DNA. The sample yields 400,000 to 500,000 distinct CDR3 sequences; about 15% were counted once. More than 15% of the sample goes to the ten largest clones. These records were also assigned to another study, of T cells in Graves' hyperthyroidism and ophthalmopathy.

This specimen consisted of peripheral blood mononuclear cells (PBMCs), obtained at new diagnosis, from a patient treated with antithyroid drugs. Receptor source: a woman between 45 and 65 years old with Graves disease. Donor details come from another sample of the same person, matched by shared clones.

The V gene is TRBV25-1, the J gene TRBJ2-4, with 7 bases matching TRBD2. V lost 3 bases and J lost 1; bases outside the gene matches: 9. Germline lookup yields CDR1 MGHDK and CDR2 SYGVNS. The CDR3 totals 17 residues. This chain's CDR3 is CASSEGLAGRAKNIQYF. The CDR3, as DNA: TGTGCCAGCAGTGAGGGATTAGCCGGGAGGGCCAAAAACATTCAGTACTTC.

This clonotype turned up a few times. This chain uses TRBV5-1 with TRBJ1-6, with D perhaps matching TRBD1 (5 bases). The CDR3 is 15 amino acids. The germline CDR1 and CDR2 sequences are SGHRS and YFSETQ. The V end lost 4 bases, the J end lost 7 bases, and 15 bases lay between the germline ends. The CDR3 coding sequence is TGCGCCAGCAGCACCACCGGGGCAACAAATTCACCCCTCCACTTT. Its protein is CASSTTGATNSPLHF.

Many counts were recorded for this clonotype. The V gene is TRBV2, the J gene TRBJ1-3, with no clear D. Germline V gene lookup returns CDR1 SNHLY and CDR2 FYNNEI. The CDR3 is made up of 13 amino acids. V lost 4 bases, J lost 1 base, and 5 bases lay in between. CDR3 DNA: TGTGCCAGCAGTGGTCAGTCTGGAAACACCATATATTTT. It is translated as CASSGQSGNTIYF. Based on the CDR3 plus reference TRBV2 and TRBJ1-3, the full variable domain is EPEVTQTPSHQVTQMGQEVILRCVPISNHLYFYWYRQILGQKVEFLVSFYNNEISEKSEIFDDQFSVERPDGSNFTLKIRSTKLEDSAMYFCASSGQSGNTIYFGEGSWLTVV.

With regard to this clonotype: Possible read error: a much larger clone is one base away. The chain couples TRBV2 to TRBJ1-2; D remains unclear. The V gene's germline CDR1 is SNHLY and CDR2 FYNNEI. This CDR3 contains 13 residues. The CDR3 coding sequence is TGTGCCAACAGTGAGCCAGAATACTATGGCTACACCTTC. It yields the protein CANSEPEYYGYTF. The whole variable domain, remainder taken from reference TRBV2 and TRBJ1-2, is EPEVTQTPSHQVTQMGQEVILRCVPISNHLYFYWYRQILGQKVEFLVSFYNNEISEKSEIFDDQFSVERPDGSNFTLKIRSTKLEDSAMYFCANSEPEYYGYTFGSGTRLTVV.

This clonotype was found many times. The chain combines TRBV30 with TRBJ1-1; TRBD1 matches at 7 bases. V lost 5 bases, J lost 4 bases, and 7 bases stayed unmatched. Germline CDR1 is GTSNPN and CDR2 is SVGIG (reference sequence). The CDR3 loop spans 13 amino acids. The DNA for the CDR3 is TGTGCCTGGGAAGGGGGCAGGGGCACTGAAGCTTTCTTT. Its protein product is CAWEGGRGTEAFF.

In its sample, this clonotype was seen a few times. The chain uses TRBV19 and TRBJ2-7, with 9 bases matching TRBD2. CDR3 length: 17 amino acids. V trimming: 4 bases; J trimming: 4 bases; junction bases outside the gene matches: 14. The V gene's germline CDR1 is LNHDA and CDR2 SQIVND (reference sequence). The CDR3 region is CASSRDLAGTPPYEQYF. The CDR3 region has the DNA TGTGCCAGTAGTAGAGATCTAGCGGGGACACCGCCTTACGAGCAGTACTTC.

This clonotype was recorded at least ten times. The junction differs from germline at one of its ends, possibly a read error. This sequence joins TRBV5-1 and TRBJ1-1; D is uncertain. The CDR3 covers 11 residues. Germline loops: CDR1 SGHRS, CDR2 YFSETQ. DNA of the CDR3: TGTGCCAGCAGCTTAGACACTGAAGCTTTCTTT. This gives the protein CASSLDTEAFF.

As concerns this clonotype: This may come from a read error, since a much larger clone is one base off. CDR3 sequence reads: CASSLAGQIAIYGYTF. The CDR3 DNA follows: TGTGCCAGCAGCTTGGCCGGCCAAATAGCTATCTATGGCTACACCTTC. V is TRBV5-8 and J is TRBJ1-2; D is unresolved. The CDR3 length is 16 residues. Trimming pared 0 bases from V and 4 bases from J, leaving 16 bases between. Germline CDR1 reads SGHTS; CDR2 reads YDEGEE.

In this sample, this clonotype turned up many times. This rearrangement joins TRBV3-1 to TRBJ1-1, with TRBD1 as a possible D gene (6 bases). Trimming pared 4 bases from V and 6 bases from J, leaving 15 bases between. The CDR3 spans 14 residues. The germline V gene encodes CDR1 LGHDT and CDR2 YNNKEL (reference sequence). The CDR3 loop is CASSPGTPKAEAFF. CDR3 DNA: TGTGCCAGCAGCCCCGGGACACCCAAGGCTGAAGCTTTCTTT.

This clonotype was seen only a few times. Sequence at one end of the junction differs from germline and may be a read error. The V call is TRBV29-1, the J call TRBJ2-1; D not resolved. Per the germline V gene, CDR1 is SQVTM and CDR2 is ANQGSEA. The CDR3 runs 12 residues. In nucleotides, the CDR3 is TGCAGCGTTGCTAGTCAGTACAAAGAGCAGTTCTTC. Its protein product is CSVASQYKEQFF.